The 22 T cell receptor beta chains listed next were all sequenced from one sample in a study of neurological immune-mediated disorders. TCRdb redid the calling of the 5' RACE reads with MiXCR, one entry per CDR3 protein. The data hold around 69,000 distinct CDR3 sequences, with about a tenth observed a single time. Time point of the sample: longitudinal time-point 1 (baseline). Sample: PBMCs. The receptors originated from a man aged 25-45 years in good health.

This clonotype was counted many times. The V and J genes are TRBV2 and TRBJ1-6; 9 positions agree with TRBD1. CDR3 length: 13 amino acids. The ends lost 8 bases at V and 7 bases at J; junction bases unmatched: 3. The germline V gene has CDR1 SNHLY and CDR2 FYNNEI. The CDR3 loop reads CASSGTGNSPLHF. CDR3 DNA sequence: TGTGCCAGCTCCGGGACAGGGAATTCACCCCTCCACTTT.

At least ten counts were recorded for this clonotype. V and J are TRBV5-1 and TRBJ2-7; 8 positions agree with TRBD1. With 8 bases clipped from V and 4 bases from J, the junction kept 11 bases outside the gene matches. Germline V CDR1 and CDR2: SGHRS, YFSETQ. The length of the CDR3 is 14 residues. This CDR3 reads CARPFGTGGYEQYF. The CDR3 DNA reads TGCGCCAGGCCCTTCGGGACAGGAGGGTACGAGCAGTACTTC.

This clonotype has at least ten counts. This rearrangement joins TRBV11-1 to TRBJ1-1, with unresolved D. Trimming shortened V by 0 bases and J by 0 bases, and 5 bases separated the two germline ends. CDR1 is SGHAT and CDR2 is FQDESV in the germline V gene (reference sequence). There are 14 residues in the CDR3. The CDR3 DNA reads TGTGCCAGCAGCTTAGCCAACTTGAACACTGAAGCTTTCTTT. It is translated as CASSLANLNTEAFF.

The chain carries TRBV28 and TRBJ2-4, with D perhaps matching TRBD2 (6 bases). V was clipped by 7 bases and J by 8 bases, with 9 bases between them. The CDR3 covers 11 residues. Germline-derived CDR1 and CDR2 are MDHEN and SYDVKM. As DNA, the CDR3 is TGTGCCAGCACGGAGGGTTACATTCAGTACTTC. Residues: CASTEGYIQYF.

This clonotype was detected once. This may arise from a read error, as a much more abundant clone is one base away. The chain is built from TRBV20-1 and TRBJ2-7; 11 bases match TRBD1. The length of the CDR3 is 15 residues. Germline CDR1 DFQATT, CDR2 SNEGSKA (reference sequence). Trimming took 3 bases from V and 5 from J; bases not matched to a gene: 9. The CDR3 region is CSASERTGGPNEQYF. The CDR3 DNA is TGCAGTGCTAGTGAGAGGACAGGGGGCCCCAACGAGCAGTACTTC.

This clonotype has a count of ten or more. V is TRBV7-8 and J is TRBJ2-1; 11 bases line up with TRBD2. J was trimmed by 6 bases and V by 5 bases; bases with no gene match: 6. The CDR3 contains 15 residues. Germline V CDR1 and CDR2: SGHVS, FQNEAQ. CDR3 sequence reads: CASSAGTSGINEQFF. DNA of the CDR3: TGTGCCAGCAGCGCCGGGACTAGCGGTATCAATGAGCAGTTCTTC.

This clonotype was recorded many times. V gene TRBV10-3 combines with J gene TRBJ1-1; TRBD1 agrees at 8 bases. CDR1 and CDR2 (germline): ENHRY, SYGVKD. V shed 0 bases and J 7 bases; nucleotides not matched to a gene: 16. CDR3 length equals 18 residues. CDR3 protein: CAISESYSQGAFFSEAFF. The DNA of the CDR3 is TGTGCCATCAGTGAGTCCTACTCCCAGGGGGCTTTCTTTAGTGAAGCTTTCTTT.

This clonotype was detected ten times or more. This chain connects TRBV27 to TRBJ2-2, with D possibly TRBD1 on 7 matching bases. The ends were cut back, 9 bases at V and 4 bases at J, with 15 bases in the middle. CDR1 and CDR2 (germline): MNHEY, SMNVEV (reference sequence). The length of the CDR3 is 14 residues. This chain's CDR3 is CASQEQGGTGELFF. CDR3 DNA: TGTGCCAGTCAGGAGCAGGGGGGCACCGGGGAGCTGTTTTTT.

This clonotype was observed at least ten times. The J gene is TRBJ1-2, the V gene TRBV2, with TRBD1 matching 9 bases. This CDR3 comprises 14 residues. The germline gives CDR1 SNHLY, CDR2 FYNNEI. V was pared by 6 bases and J by 4 bases, with 6 bases of the junction left unmatched. Here the CDR3 reads CASRTGGGIYGYTF. The DNA of the CDR3 is TGTGCCAGCAGGACAGGGGGAGGAATCTATGGCTACACCTTC.

A remark on this clonotype: Being one base from a much bigger clone, this may be a read error. The chain combines TRBV6-4 with TRBJ2-2, with D perhaps matching TRBD1 or TRBD2 (5 bases each). Germline V gene data show CDR1 as MRHNA and CDR2 as SNTAGT. CDR3 size: 13 residues. The V gene lost 2 bases and the J gene lost 6 bases, with 7 bases spanning the gap. This chain's CDR3 is CASSDRDAGELFF. DNA for the CDR3: TGTGCCAGCAGTGACAGGGACGCCGGGGAGCTGTTTTTT.

At least ten counts were recorded for this clonotype. The genes are TRBV27 and TRBJ2-5; D unclear. Deletions cut 6 bases from V and 2 bases from J, with 13 bases between. The CDR3 sequence is 14 residues long. Germline V CDR1 and CDR2: MNHEY, SMNVEV (reference sequence). CDR3 sequence: CASSPAEHQETQYF. The CDR3 bases are TGTGCCAGCAGCCCGGCAGAACATCAAGAGACCCAGTACTTC.

The table lists this clonotype with many counts. The rearrangement links TRBV6-4 to TRBJ2-5; 7 bases fit TRBD2. Germline V gene data show CDR1 as MRHNA and CDR2 as SNTAGT. J lost 4 bases, V lost 3 bases, and 8 bases had no gene match. This CDR3 is built from 15 residues. This chain's CDR3 is CASSEGTGGGETQYF. As DNA, the CDR3 is TGTGCCAGCAGTGAAGGAACGGGAGGAGGAGAGACCCAGTACTTC.

This clonotype has at least ten counts. The genes are TRBV28 and TRBJ2-3, with TRBD2 matching 14 bases. Germline CDR1 and CDR2: MDHEN and SYDVKM. This CDR3 has 16 residues. V dropped 6 bases and J dropped 6; count of bases not matched to a gene: 8. The CDR3 protein is CASRRLAGGPGDTQYF. The CDR3 DNA is TGTGCCAGCAGAAGACTAGCGGGAGGGCCGGGGGATACGCAGTATTTT. Based on the CDR3 plus reference TRBV28 and TRBJ2-3, the full variable domain is DVKVTQSSRYLVKRTGEKVFLECVQDMDHENMFWYRQDPGLGLRLIYFSYDVKMKEKGDIPEGYSVSREKKERFSLILESASTNQTSMYLCASRRLAGGPGDTQYFGPGTRLTVL.

Many counts were recorded for this clonotype. This chain links TRBV9 with TRBJ2-3, with 7 bases lining up with TRBD2. The germline V gene encodes CDR1 SGDLS and CDR2 YYNGEE. The V and J ends lost 1 base and 3 bases, in that order; junction bases with no gene match: 5. The length of the CDR3 is 15 residues. CDR3 bases: TGTGCCAGCAGCGTATTCCTAGCGGCGACAGATACGCAGTATTTT. This translates into CASSVFLAATDTQYF. Full variable domain (outside the CDR3, taken from reference TRBV9 and TRBJ2-3): DSGVTQTPKHLITATGQRVTLRCSPRSGDLSVYWYQQSLDQGLQFLIQYYNGEERAKGNILERFSAQQFPDLHSELNLSSLELGDSALYFCASSVFLAATDTQYFGPGTRLTVL.

This clonotype was seen at least ten times. This chain joins TRBV20-1 and TRBJ2-1, with no clear D. Germline CDR1 is DFQATT and CDR2 is SNEGSKA (reference sequence). This CDR3 is built from 13 residues. The CDR3 sequence is CSPSRSMLNEQFF. The CDR3 region has the DNA TGCAGCCCTAGTCGGAGTATGCTCAATGAGCAGTTCTTC.

This clonotype was detected many times. J is TRBJ2-7 and V is TRBV3-1, with 8 positions matching TRBD2. V was pared by 5 bases and J by 2 bases, with 8 bases of the junction left unmatched. This CDR3 comprises 15 residues. The germline V gene has CDR1 LGHDT and CDR2 YNNKEL (reference sequence). CDR3 sequence: CASSDTSGRAYEQYF. In DNA form, the CDR3 reads TGTGCCAGCAGCGATACTAGCGGACGAGCCTACGAGCAGTACTTC.

This clonotype has at least ten counts. V usage is TRBV10-3 and J usage is TRBJ2-7, with 7 bases aligning to TRBD1. Germline CDR1 reads ENHRY; CDR2 reads SYGVKD. V lost 2 bases to trimming and J lost 5 bases; unmatched junction nucleotides: 9. The CDR3 has 15 residues. This CDR3 reads CAISEPPTGNDEQYF. DNA of the CDR3: TGTGCCATCAGTGAGCCTCCGACAGGGAACGACGAGCAGTACTTC.

This clonotype rates as medium-sized. The V and J genes are TRBV6-4 and TRBJ2-3, with TRBD2 as a possible D gene (5 bases). V lost 2 bases and J lost 0, with 6 bases in between. The length of the CDR3 is 14 residues. Germline V gene data show CDR1 as MRHNA and CDR2 as SNTAGT. The CDR3, as DNA: TGTGCCAGCAGTGACAGCGGTAGCACAGATACGCAGTATTTT. It yields the protein CASSDSGSTDTQYF.

The table lists this clonotype with many counts. The rearrangement links TRBV3-1 to TRBJ2-5, with 13 bases fitting TRBD2. With 4 bases clipped from V and 4 bases from J, the junction kept 3 bases outside the gene matches. CDR3 length equals 15 residues. Germline V gene data show CDR1 as LGHDT and CDR2 as YNNKEL (reference sequence). The CDR3 reads CASSLRTSGRETQYF. For the CDR3, the DNA is TGTGCCAGCAGCCTCCGGACTAGCGGGAGAGAGACCCAGTACTTC.

This clonotype was picked up many times. The CDR3 sequence is CASSLPGLAVADTQYF. The CDR3 nucleotides are TGCGCCAGCAGCCTACCGGGACTAGCAGTGGCAGATACGCAGTATTTT. This rearrangement joins TRBV5-1 to TRBJ2-3; 9 bases fit TRBD2. Germline-derived CDR1 and CDR2 are SGHRS and YFSETQ. V shed 4 bases, J shed 4 bases, and the junction held 10 bases outside the gene matches. The CDR3 is 16 amino acids.

This clonotype appeared a few times. V and J are TRBV20-1 and TRBJ2-1; D is possibly TRBD2 (6 bases). The germline V and J ends were trimmed by 1 base and 0 bases, with 13 bases remaining between them. The CDR3 spans 16 residues. CDR1 is DFQATT and CDR2 is SNEGSKA in the germline V gene (reference sequence). CDR3 in DNA: TGCAGTGCTAGAGCGAGCGGGCCGAGCTCCTACAATGAGCAGTTCTTC. It encodes CSARASGPSSYNEQFF.

At least ten counts were recorded for this clonotype. The chain links TRBV7-3 to TRBJ2-2; weak D call: TRBD1 (7 bases). The CDR3 consists of 16 residues. V was pared by 5 bases and J by 7 bases, with 20 bases between. Germline CDR1 SGHTA, CDR2 FQGTGA. The CDR3, as DNA: TGTGCCAGCAGCCCCGATGGCGGGACAGCTCACGGGGAGCTGTTTTTT. Residues: CASSPDGGTAHGELFF.